This TCR beta chain comes out of a study of blood T cells in healthy people across ages. Findings and limits, study-wide: With age, beta diversity per million T cells declined roughly linearly, significantly by 35 to 40.

The ends were cut back, 2 bases at V and 3 bases at J, with 12 bases in the middle. The germline CDR1 and CDR2 sequences are MNHNY and SVGAGI (reference sequence). This CDR3 has 15 amino acids. Comments on this clonotype: Its target is not known.

With a J-beta primer mix and a sample-barcoded 5' primer, a second PCR ran about 7 to 12 cycles. MiXCR, applied by TCRdb to the 5' RACE reads, yields one record per CDR3 protein. The profile shows more than 650,000 distinct CDR3 sequences, 22% of them singletons. The sample was blood. The TCR was taken from a man in his 70s in good health. The V and J genes are TRBV6-6 and TRBJ2-3; D is perhaps TRBD1 (6 bases). CDR3 in DNA: TGTGCCAGCAGTTACCCACCCGACAGGACAGATACGCAGTATTTT. This gives the protein CASSYPPDRTDTQYF.